This T cell receptor beta chain emerged from a study of neurological immune-mediated disorders. General observations from the study: No CDR3 amino acid sequences recurred among expanded clones across subjects, suggesting private repertoires in all groups.

The cDNA was synthesized by means of template-switch 5'RACE, which was carried out with 10-nucleotide random UMIs. Over 190 million TCR-beta sequences from 15-18 subjects came from every sequencing run. TCRdb reprocessed the 5' RACE reads via MiXCR and lists one record per CDR3 protein. The data contain approximately 30,000 distinct CDR3 sequences, approximately 6.6% of them singletons. Libraries used 2 million unsorted PBMCs kept frozen in RNAlater. On this clonotype itself: The antigen remains undetermined.

Sequences were obtained from PBMCs. The TCR sequence derives from a woman in her forties or fifties in good health.

The CDR3 loop reads CANGGANNQPQHF. CDR3 nucleotide sequence: TGTGCAAACGGGGGGGCCAACAATCAGCCCCAGCATTTT. V and J are TRBV28 and TRBJ1-5, with D perhaps TRBD1 (6 bases). CDR3 length: 13 residues. The germline CDR1 and CDR2 sequences are MDHEN and SYDVKM.